The sample holds a few counts of the clone carrying this TCR beta chain. With V trimmed by 4 bases and J by 7 bases, 7 bases remained unmatched. The length of the CDR3 is 13 residues. Germline values: CDR1 SQVTM, CDR2 ANQGSEA. Stated time point: persistent/refractory GD, antithyroid drugs over 5 years with positive TRAb. TCR sequences were obtained from RNA taken from PBMCs. Peripheral blood, at 7.5 to 9 milliliters, went into EDTA tubes. These data come from a study of regulatory T cells in long-lasting Graves disease. Through Arm-PCR of CDR3 regions and iRepertoire HTBI primers, TCR beta libraries were built. TCRdb reprocessed the multiplex PCR reads via MiXCR and lists one record per CDR3 protein. Here the sample spans 650,000 to 700,000 distinct CDR3 sequences, about 30% being singletons.

The sequence was obtained from a female donor with Graves disease. The chain employs TRBV29-1 and TRBJ1-1; TRBD1 matches 9 bases. The sequenced sample was peripheral blood mononuclear cells (PBMCs), obtained when the disease was refractory, from a patient treated with antithyroid drugs. In nucleotides, the CDR3 is TGCAGCGTTGGGCACAGGGGGCGGGGTGAAGCTTTCTTT. It codes for CSVGHRGRGEAFF.